This passage covers 27 T cell receptor beta chains from one sample sequenced in a study of T cell responses to AZD1222 COVID-19 vaccine (dated by TCRdb to the early 2020s). Receptors were amplified or captured by the immunoSEQ multiplex PCR assay. This immuneACCESS table, as held by TCRdb, lists in-frame sequences with V and J called but not all clones. Of the missing ones, under half trace to an unresolved V gene in checked studies; the others have no known cause. This sample lists 85,000 to 120,000 clones; approximately 86% were detected once. The ten largest clones capture 5% of the sample. Read against the paper, the sample's time point label means: baseline before first vaccination. Here the sequenced sample was peripheral blood, taken on day 0 of AZD1222 vaccination. The origin of the receptors is an adult in good health.

This clone was recorded many times. J is TRBJ1-6 and V is TRBV27; 10 bases match TRBD1. The ends lost 4 bases at V and 7 bases at J; junction bases unmatched: 10. This CDR3 region has 17 residues. Germline V lookup: CDR1 MNHEY, CDR2 SMNVEV (reference sequence). In nucleotides, the CDR3 is TGTGCCAGCAGTTCACCCCTCAGGACAGGGGGGAATTCACCCCTCCACTTT. Residues: CASSSPLRTGGNSPLHF.

V usage is TRBV7-8 and J usage is TRBJ1-5; D unclear. The CDR3 consists of 13 residues. Trimming removed 0 bases from V and 6 bases from J, with 6 bases in between. The germline V gene encodes CDR1 SGHVS and CDR2 FQNEAQ. CDR3 nucleotide sequence: TGTGCCAGCAGCTTAGCAGGGTCTCAGCCCCAGCATTTT. Translated: CASSLAGSQPQHF. Supplemented by reference TRBV7-8 and TRBJ1-5, the full variable domain reads GAGVSQSPRYKVAKRGQDVALRCDPISGHVSLFWYQQALGQGPEFLTYFQNEAQLDKSGLPSDRFFAERPEGSVSTLKIQRTQQEDSAVYLCASSLAGSQPQHFGDGTRLSIL.

The gene calls are TRBV6-5 and TRBJ1-1; D is unresolved. In germline, CDR1 is MNHEY, CDR2 SVGAGI. The CDR3 is made up of 13 amino acids. Trimming left V 8 bases short and J 6 bases short, with 16 bases between. In nucleotides, the CDR3 is TGTGCCAGCTCGGGTGGGGTCTTAGCTGAAGCTTTCTTT. Translation gives CASSGGVLAEAFF.

V usage is TRBV5-4 and J usage is TRBJ1-1; D unresolved. Trimming cost V 0 bases and J 1 base, with 10 bases left between them. This CDR3 has 15 amino acids. Germline-derived CDR1 and CDR2 are SGHNT and YYREEE (reference sequence). The CDR3 coding sequence is TGTGCCAGCAGCTTGGTAGGCCGGACGAACACTGAAGCTTTCTTT. Translating gives CASSLVGRTNTEAFF. Variable domain in full (rest from reference TRBV5-4 and TRBJ1-1): ETGVTQSPTHLIKTRGQQVTLRCSSQSGHNTVSWYQQALGQGPQFIFQYYREEENGRGNFPPRFSGLQFPNYSSELNVNALELDDSALYLCASSLVGRTNTEAFFGQGTRLTVV.

This chain links TRBV5-1 with TRBJ1-1; D gene ambiguous. Trimming removed 0 bases at V and 0 bases at J, with 12 bases between. Looked up from germline, CDR1 is SGHRS and CDR2 is YFSETQ. CDR3 length: 16 amino acids. CDR3 sequence reads: CASSLAGAVLNTEAFF. CDR3 coding DNA: TGCGCCAGCAGCTTGGCCGGTGCAGTTTTGAACACTGAAGCTTTCTTT.

The rearrangement joins TRBV11-2 to TRBJ2-3; no definite D call. V lost 5 bases, J lost 6 bases, and 18 bases lay in between. Germline loops: CDR1 SGHAT, CDR2 FQNNGV. This CDR3 has 15 residues. The CDR3 nucleotides read TGTGCCAGCAGCCGCCTGGGGATCCCTCCGGATACGCAGTATTTT. Protein sequence: CASSRLGIPPDTQYF.

This clone was seen a few times. The chain links TRBV4-3 to TRBJ2-3; weak D call: TRBD2 (5 bases). Trimming took 0 bases from V and 5 from J, leaving 15 bases between them. The CDR3 totals 16 residues. Germline V gene lookup returns CDR1 LGHNA and CDR2 YSLEER. In DNA, the CDR3 is TGCGCCAGCAGCCAAGATGGTCGGGAACCCCTAGATACGCAGTATTTT. Translation: CASSQDGREPLDTQYF.

The genes are TRBV27 and TRBJ2-3, with TRBD1 matching 8 bases. The CDR3 has 14 amino acids. Losses at the gene ends were 5 bases for V and 1 base for J; bases not matched to a gene: 2. Germline-derived CDR1 and CDR2 are MNHEY and SMNVEV (reference sequence). Written as DNA, the CDR3 is TGTGCCAGCAGTGACAGGGGCGGCACAGATACGCAGTATTTT. Translated: CASSDRGGTDTQYF.

V and J are TRBV5-1 and TRBJ1-3; unclear D gene. Germline CDR1 is SGHRS and CDR2 is YFSETQ. Trimming cost V 0 bases and J 11 bases, with 6 bases left between them. This CDR3 is 11 amino acids long. CDR3 protein: CASSLDSSIYF. The CDR3 DNA follows: TGCGCCAGCAGCTTGGATAGCTCCATATATTTT.

This CDR3 is CASSLLAGSVEQFF. CDR3 nucleotide sequence: TGTGCCAGCAGTTTGCTAGCGGGATCAGTTGAGCAGTTCTTC. The chain is built from TRBV28 and TRBJ2-1; TRBD2 agrees at 9 bases. This CDR3 is built from 14 residues. The trim removed 3 bases at V and 9 bases at J, leaving 6 bases unmatched. Germline CDR1 reads MDHEN; CDR2 reads SYDVKM.

V gene TRBV7-2 combines with J gene TRBJ2-3; TRBD2 matches 8 bases. V was pared by 2 bases and J by 3 bases, with 7 bases of the junction left unmatched. The CDR3 extends over 16 amino acids. CDR1 and CDR2 from the germline V gene are SGHTA and FQGNSA. The CDR3 sequence: CASSLFGGGGTDTQYF. Written as DNA, the CDR3 is TGTGCCAGCAGCTTATTCGGGGGGGGCGGGACAGATACGCAGTATTTT.

This chain joins TRBV5-4 and TRBJ2-7; TRBD1 matches 12 bases. V shed 4 bases, J shed 5 bases, and the junction held 13 bases outside the gene matches. The CDR3 length is 17 residues. From germline, CDR1 is SGHNT and CDR2 YYREEE (reference sequence). The CDR3 reads CASSPETVGQGANEQYF. In DNA, the CDR3 is TGTGCCAGCAGCCCGGAAACCGTGGGACAGGGGGCTAACGAGCAGTACTTC.

V and J are TRBV6-2 or TRBV6-3 and TRBJ1-5; D is unclear. Trimming took 2 bases from V and 7 from J, leaving 12 bases between them. Germline V gives CDR1 MNHEY, CDR2 SVGEGT. The CDR3 covers 14 residues. The CDR3: CASSYRGRRQPQHF. The CDR3 DNA follows: TGTGCCAGCAGTTACCGGGGTCGGCGGCAGCCCCAGCATTTT.

The chain employs TRBV28 and TRBJ2-7; TRBD2 agrees at 14 bases. The V and J ends lost 5 bases and 5 bases, in that order; junction bases with no gene match: 14. The CDR3 runs 18 residues. CDR1 and CDR2 from the germline V gene are MDHEN and SYDVKM. This chain's CDR3 is CASSPWGGTSGSRDEQYF. CDR3 DNA: TGTGCCAGCAGTCCATGGGGTGGGACTAGCGGGAGCAGGGACGAGCAGTACTTC.

The genes are TRBV6-5 and TRBJ2-5; TRBD1 might be the D (7 bases). Germline V lookup: CDR1 MNHEY, CDR2 SVGAGI. There are 14 residues in the CDR3. Trimming removed 5 bases at V and 4 bases at J, with 14 bases between. In DNA form, the CDR3 reads TGTGCCAGCAGTCTTAACAGGGGAGGAGAGACCCAGTACTTC. This translates into CASSLNRGGETQYF.

The J gene is TRBJ1-5, the V gene TRBV30; 7 positions match TRBD1. The CDR3 consists of 13 residues. The germline CDR1 and CDR2 sequences are GTSNPN and SVGIG (reference sequence). With V trimmed by 4 bases and J by 4 bases, 4 bases remained unmatched. Here the CDR3 DNA reads TGTGCCTGGACCTCAGGGGGAAATCAGCCCCAGCATTTT. Its translation is CAWTSGGNQPQHF. The full variable domain, completed using reference TRBV30 and TRBJ1-5, is SQTIHQWPATLVQPVGSPLSLECTVEGTSNPNLYWYRQAAGRGLQLLFYSVGIGQISSEVPQNLSASRPQDRQFILSSKKLLLSDSGFYLCAWTSGGNQPQHFGDGTRLSIL.

The J gene is TRBJ1-4, the V gene TRBV5-1; 8 bases agree with TRBD1. The V gene's germline CDR1 is SGHRS and CDR2 YFSETQ. The V gene end was trimmed by 5 bases and the J gene end by 8 bases; junction bases not matched to a gene: 11. The CDR3 has 15 amino acids. The DNA of the CDR3 is TGCGCCAGCAGGACGTCAGGGGGCTTAGGCGAAAAACTGTTTTTT. As protein: CASRTSGGLGEKLFF.

The rearrangement uses TRBV20-1 and TRBJ1-2; D remains ambiguous. V lost 5 bases and J 3 bases, leaving 4 bases between the germline ends. This CDR3 has 10 residues. CDR1 and CDR2 from the germline V gene are DFQATT and SNEGSKA (reference sequence). Here the CDR3 reads CSAYDYGYTF. The CDR3 nucleotides are TGCAGTGCTTATGACTATGGCTACACCTTC.

The V and J genes are TRBV9 and TRBJ2-7, with TRBD1 identical over 8 bases. V was pared by 2 bases and J by 2 bases, with 6 bases of the junction left unmatched. The CDR3 has 15 amino acids. CDR1 is SGDLS, CDR2 YYNGEE, per germline. CDR3 sequence: CASSVGTGLTYEQYF. The DNA for the CDR3 is TGTGCCAGCAGCGTCGGGACAGGACTAACCTACGAGCAGTACTTC.

V is TRBV30 and J is TRBJ1-6, with TRBD1 matching 7 bases. The CDR3 runs 13 residues. After removal of 5 bases from V and 5 bases from J, the junction contained 3 bases not matched to a gene. Per germline, CDR1 GTSNPN and CDR2 SVGIG (reference sequence). This CDR3 reads CAWGTVNNSPLHF. DNA of the CDR3: TGTGCCTGGGGGACAGTTAATAATTCACCCCTCCACTTT.

This clone was found a few times. V usage is TRBV19 and J usage is TRBJ1-1, with TRBD1 matching 9 bases. This CDR3 region has 15 residues. Germline-derived CDR1 and CDR2 are LNHDA and SQIVND (reference sequence). V lost 4 bases and J lost 3; bases outside the gene matches: 6. This CDR3 reads CASSTSDRGDTEAFF. The CDR3 region has the DNA TGTGCCAGTAGTACCTCCGACAGGGGGGACACTGAAGCTTTCTTT.

The V gene is TRBV5-1, the J gene TRBJ2-2; perhaps TRBD2 as D (5 bases). The germline CDR1 and CDR2 sequences are SGHRS and YFSETQ. This CDR3 has 14 amino acids. V was cut by 0 bases and J by 6 bases, with 9 bases left in between. DNA of the CDR3: TGCGCCAGCAGCTTGGCCTACGGGGCCGGGGAGCTGTTTTTT. This translates into CASSLAYGAGELFF.

V usage is TRBV9 and J usage is TRBJ1-1, with 10 positions matching TRBD1. V dropped 4 bases and J dropped 8; count of bases not matched to a gene: 8. The CDR3 spans 14 residues. CDR1 is SGDLS and CDR2 is YYNGEE in the germline V gene. In nucleotides, the CDR3 is TGTGCCAGCAGCCGACAGGGGGCCACCACCGAAGCTTTCTTT. Protein product: CASSRQGATTEAFF.

V usage is TRBV2 and J usage is TRBJ1-1; D unclear. Germline lookup yields CDR1 SNHLY and CDR2 FYNNEI. The length of the CDR3 is 12 residues. Trimming took off 7 bases at V and 2 bases at J, with 8 bases between the two ends. The CDR3 protein is CASIRINTEAFF. CDR3 in DNA: TGTGCCAGCATCCGTATTAACACTGAAGCTTTCTTT.

V and J are TRBV28 and TRBJ1-2; TRBD1 matches 11 bases. The V segment lost 4 bases and the J segment 8 bases; nucleotides outside the gene matches: 9. This CDR3 has 15 amino acids. Germline lookup yields CDR1 MDHEN and CDR2 SYDVKM. CDR3 sequence reads: CASSSAGTGGWGYTF. DNA for the CDR3: TGTGCCAGCAGTTCAGCCGGGACAGGGGGTTGGGGCTACACCTTC.

The V gene is TRBV27, the J gene TRBJ1-2; D gene ambiguous. V shed 2 bases and J shed 8 bases, with 12 bases lying between them. The CDR3 runs to 13 residues. CDR1 and CDR2 (germline): MNHEY, SMNVEV (reference sequence). CDR3 protein: CASSLKGLSGYTF. The DNA for the CDR3 is TGTGCCAGCAGTTTAAAGGGCTTATCGGGCTACACCTTC.

The count of this clone is one. V gene TRBV19 combines with J gene TRBJ2-1, with D perhaps TRBD2 (6 bases). The V and J ends lost 1 base and 6 bases respectively, with 16 bases between them. CDR1 is LNHDA and CDR2 is SQIVND in the germline V gene (reference sequence). This CDR3 region has 16 residues. The CDR3 is CASSIVAGPPSNEQFF. The CDR3 bases are TGTGCCAGTAGTATAGTGGCGGGACCCCCCTCCAATGAGCAGTTCTTC.